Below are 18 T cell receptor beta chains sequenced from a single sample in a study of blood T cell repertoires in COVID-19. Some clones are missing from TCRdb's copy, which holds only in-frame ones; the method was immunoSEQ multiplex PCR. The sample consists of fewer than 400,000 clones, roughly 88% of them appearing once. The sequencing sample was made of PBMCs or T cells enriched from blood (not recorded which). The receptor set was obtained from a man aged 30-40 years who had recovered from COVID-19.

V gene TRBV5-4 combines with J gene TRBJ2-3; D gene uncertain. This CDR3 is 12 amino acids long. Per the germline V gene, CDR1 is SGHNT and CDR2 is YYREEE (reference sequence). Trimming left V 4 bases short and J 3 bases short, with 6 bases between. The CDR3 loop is CASSPRTDTQYF. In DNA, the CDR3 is TGTGCCAGCAGCCCCAGGACAGATACGCAGTATTTT.

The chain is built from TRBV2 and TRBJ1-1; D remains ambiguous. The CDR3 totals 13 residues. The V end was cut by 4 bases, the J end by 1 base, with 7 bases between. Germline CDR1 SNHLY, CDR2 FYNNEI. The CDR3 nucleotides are TGTGCCAGCAGTGTAAGAGGGAACACTGAAGCTTTCTTT. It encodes CASSVRGNTEAFF.

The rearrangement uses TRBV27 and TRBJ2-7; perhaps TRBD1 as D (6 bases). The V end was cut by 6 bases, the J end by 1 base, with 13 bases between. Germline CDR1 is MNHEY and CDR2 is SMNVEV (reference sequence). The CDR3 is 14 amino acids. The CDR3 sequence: CASSQPGTSYEQYF. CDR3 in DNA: TGTGCCAGCAGCCAGCCCGGGACATCCTACGAGCAGTACTTC.

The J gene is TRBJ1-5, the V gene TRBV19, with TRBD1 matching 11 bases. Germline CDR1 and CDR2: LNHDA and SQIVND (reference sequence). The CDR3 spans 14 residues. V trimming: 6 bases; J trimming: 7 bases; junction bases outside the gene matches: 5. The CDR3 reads CASRGTGGRQPQHF. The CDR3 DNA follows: TGTGCCAGTAGGGGGACAGGGGGAAGACAGCCCCAGCATTTT.

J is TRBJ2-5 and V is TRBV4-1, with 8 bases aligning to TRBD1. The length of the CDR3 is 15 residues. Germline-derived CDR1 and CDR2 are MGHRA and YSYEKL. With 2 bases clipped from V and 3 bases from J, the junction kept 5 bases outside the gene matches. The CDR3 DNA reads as TGCGCCAGCAGCCAACCGGACAGGGACGAAGAGACCCAGTACTTC. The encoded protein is CASSQPDRDEETQYF.

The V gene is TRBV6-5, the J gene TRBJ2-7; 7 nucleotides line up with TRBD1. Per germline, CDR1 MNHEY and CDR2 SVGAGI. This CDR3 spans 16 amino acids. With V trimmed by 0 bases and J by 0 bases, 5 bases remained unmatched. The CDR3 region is CASSYSGGLSSYEQYF. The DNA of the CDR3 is TGTGCCAGCAGTTACTCAGGGGGCCTGAGCTCCTACGAGCAGTACTTC.

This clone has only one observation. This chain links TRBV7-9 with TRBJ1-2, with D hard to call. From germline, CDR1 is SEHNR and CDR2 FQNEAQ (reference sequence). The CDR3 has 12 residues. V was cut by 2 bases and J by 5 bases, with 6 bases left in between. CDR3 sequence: CASSLLQYGYTF. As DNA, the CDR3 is TGTGCCAGCAGCTTACTACAGTATGGCTACACCTTC.

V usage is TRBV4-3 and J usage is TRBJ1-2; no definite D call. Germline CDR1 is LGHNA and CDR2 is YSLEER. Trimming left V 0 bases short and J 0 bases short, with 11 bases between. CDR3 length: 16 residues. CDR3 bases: TGCGCCAGCAGCCAAGATCGGGAAAGCCCTAACTATGGCTACACCTTC. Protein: CASSQDRESPNYGYTF.

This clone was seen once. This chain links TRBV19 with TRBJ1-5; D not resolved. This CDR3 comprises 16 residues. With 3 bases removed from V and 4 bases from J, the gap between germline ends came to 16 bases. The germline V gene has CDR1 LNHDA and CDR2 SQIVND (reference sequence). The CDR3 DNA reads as TGTGCCAGTAGTATTTTCCGAGGAGGCGGTAATCAGCCCCAGCATTTT. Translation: CASSIFRGGGNQPQHF.

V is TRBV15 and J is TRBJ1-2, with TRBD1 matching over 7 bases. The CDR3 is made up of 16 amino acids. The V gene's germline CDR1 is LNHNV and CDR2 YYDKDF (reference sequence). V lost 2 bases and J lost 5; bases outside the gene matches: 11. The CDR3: CATSRSSRDSKYGYTF. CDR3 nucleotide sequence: TGTGCCACCAGCAGATCCTCCCGGGACAGCAAGTATGGCTACACCTTC.

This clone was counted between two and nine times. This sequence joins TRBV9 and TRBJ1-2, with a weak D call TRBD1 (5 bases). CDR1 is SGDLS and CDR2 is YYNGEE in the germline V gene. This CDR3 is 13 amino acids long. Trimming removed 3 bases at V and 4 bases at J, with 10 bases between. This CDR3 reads CASSGQGTYGYTF. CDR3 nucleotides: TGTGCCAGCAGCGGGCAGGGCACCTATGGCTACACCTTC.

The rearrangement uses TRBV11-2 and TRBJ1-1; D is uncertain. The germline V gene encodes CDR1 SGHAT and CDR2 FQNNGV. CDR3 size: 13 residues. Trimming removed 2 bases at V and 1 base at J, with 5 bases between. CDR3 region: CASSLTENTEAFF. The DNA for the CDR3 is TGTGCCAGCAGCTTAACAGAGAACACTGAAGCTTTCTTT.

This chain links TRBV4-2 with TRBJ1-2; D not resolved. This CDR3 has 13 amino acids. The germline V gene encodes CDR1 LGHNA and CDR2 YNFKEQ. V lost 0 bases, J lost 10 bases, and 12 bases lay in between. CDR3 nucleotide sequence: TGTGCCAGCAGCCAAGAGAGGCAGAGTGACTACACCTTC. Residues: CASSQERQSDYTF.

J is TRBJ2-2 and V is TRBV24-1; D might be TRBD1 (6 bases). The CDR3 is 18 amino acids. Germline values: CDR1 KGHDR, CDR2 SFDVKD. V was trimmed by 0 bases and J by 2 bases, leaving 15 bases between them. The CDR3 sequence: CATSDLSGALGNTGELFF. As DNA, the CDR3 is TGTGCCACCAGTGATTTGTCAGGGGCGTTGGGTAACACCGGGGAGCTGTTTTTT.

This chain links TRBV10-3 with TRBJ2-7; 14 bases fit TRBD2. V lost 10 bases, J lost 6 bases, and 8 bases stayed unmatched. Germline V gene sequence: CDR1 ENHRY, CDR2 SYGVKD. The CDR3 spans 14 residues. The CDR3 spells CATDTGTSGGEQYF. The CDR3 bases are TGTGCCACAGACACCGGGACTAGCGGGGGCGAGCAGTACTTC.

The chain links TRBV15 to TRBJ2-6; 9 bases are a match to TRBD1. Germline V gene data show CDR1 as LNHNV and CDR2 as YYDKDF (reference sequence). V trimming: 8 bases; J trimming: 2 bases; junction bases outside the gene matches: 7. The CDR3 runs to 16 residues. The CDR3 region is CATQGQGDTGANVLTF. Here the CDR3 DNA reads TGTGCCACCCAGGGACAGGGAGACACTGGGGCCAACGTCCTGACTTTC. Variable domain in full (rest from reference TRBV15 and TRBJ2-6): DAMVIQNPRYQVTQFGKPVTLSCSQTLNHNVMYWYQQKSSQAPKLLFHYYDKDFNNEADTPDNFQSRRPNTSFCFLDIRSPGLGDTAMYLCATQGQGDTGANVLTFGAGSRLTVL.

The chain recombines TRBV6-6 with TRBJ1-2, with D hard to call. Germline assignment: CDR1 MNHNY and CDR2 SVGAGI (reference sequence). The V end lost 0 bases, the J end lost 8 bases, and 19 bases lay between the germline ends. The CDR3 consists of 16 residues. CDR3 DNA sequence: TGTGCCAGCAGTTACTCGTCGAGACCCCAGCGAAAGGGCTACACCTTC. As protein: CASSYSSRPQRKGYTF.

CDR3 amino acids: CASSSPRGDRSGNTIYF. The CDR3 DNA reads TGTGCCAGCAGCTCCCCTCGCGGCGATCGCTCTGGAAACACCATATATTTT. This chain uses TRBV9 with TRBJ1-3, with D uncertain. The V gene lost 4 bases and the J gene lost 0 bases, with 17 bases spanning the gap. In germline, CDR1 is SGDLS, CDR2 YYNGEE. This CDR3 has 17 residues.